This T cell receptor beta chain was documented in a study of OX40 agonist ivuxolimab in advanced cancers. With 2 bases removed from V and 4 bases from J, the gap between germline ends came to 12 bases. This CDR3 spans 15 amino acids. Germline CDR1 SGHRS, CDR2 YFSETQ. The method was immunoSEQ multiplex PCR; TCRdb's version includes in-frame clones alone and lacks a portion of them. Here the sample spans about 46,000 clones, 88% being singletons. V gene TRBV5-1 combines with J gene TRBJ1-4; D is unclear. Specimen: CD4+ or CD8+ T cells sorted from blood, collected in a trial of the OX40 agonist ivuxolimab. The TCR was taken from an adult with an advanced solid tumor such as melanoma, head and neck, liver or kidney cancer. The CDR3 region is CASSLSSGDNEKLFF. The CDR3 nucleotides are TGCGCCAGCAGCTTAAGTTCGGGCGATAATGAAAAACTGTTTTTT.